What follows describes a single T cell receptor beta chain. Original handling: Reference gene primer amplification gave nucleated cell count estimates. Produced via immunoSEQ multiplex PCR; TCRdb's table is partial and in-frame only. V, J and clone size are those of that table, while D and trimming were read from the DNA. Counted here are over 100,000 clones, 70% to 90% occurring once; the ten biggest clones make up more than 4.5%. The data derive from a study of blood T cell repertoires in COVID-19. On the study more broadly: Donors in the United States, Italy and Spain gave samples during acute or convalescent COVID-19. In each case, the material was cDNA or gDNA derived from T cells, B-cell-depleted T cells, or PBMCs.

The sample comprised peripheral blood. The receptor was derived from a human donor in a cohort sampled during active COVID-19.

CDR3: CASSEVPGGTDTQYF. In DNA form, the CDR3 reads TGTGCCAGCAGTGAGGTCCCGGGGGGCACAGATACGCAGTATTTT. The chain joins TRBV6-1 to TRBJ2-3; perhaps TRBD2 as D (6 bases). This CDR3 region has 15 residues. V lost 3 bases, J lost 1 base, and 11 bases lay in between. Germline V gene lookup returns CDR1 MNHNS and CDR2 SASEGT.